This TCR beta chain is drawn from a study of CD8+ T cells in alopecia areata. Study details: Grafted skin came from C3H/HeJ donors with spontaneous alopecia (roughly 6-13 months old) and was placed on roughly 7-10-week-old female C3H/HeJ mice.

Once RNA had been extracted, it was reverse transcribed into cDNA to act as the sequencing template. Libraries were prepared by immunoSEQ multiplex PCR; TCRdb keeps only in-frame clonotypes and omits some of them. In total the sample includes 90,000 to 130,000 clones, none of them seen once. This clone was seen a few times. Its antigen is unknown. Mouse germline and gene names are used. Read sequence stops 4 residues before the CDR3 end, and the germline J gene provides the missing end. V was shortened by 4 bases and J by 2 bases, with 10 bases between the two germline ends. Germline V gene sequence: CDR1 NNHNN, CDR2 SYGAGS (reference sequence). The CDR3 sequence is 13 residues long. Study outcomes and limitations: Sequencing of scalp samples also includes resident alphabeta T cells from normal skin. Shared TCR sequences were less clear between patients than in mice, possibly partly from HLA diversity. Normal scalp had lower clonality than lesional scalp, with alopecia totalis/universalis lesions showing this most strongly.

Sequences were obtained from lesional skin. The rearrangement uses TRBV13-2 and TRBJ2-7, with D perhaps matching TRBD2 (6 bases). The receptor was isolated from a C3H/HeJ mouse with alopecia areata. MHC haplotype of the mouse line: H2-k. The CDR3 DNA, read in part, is TGTGCCAGCGGTTGGGACTTTGCCTAT. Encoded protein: CASGWDFAY. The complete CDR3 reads CASGWDFAYEQYF.